This TCR beta chain was identified during a study of shared clonotypes between healthy human individuals (dated by TCRdb to 2018 to 2021). At the level of the whole study: A couple of women and a few men aged 18 to 49 years were included in the cohort. For each donor, three plates each were used for CD4 naive and CD4 memory, two plates were used for CD8 naive, and one plate was used for CD8 memory. To estimate repertoire size and how much clonotypes are shared between individuals, the study performed deep sequencing of blood TCR repertoires from a few healthy adults. To increase sequencing depth and limit assay-specific biases, TCR repertoire library preparation and sequencing were carried out by different laboratories using diverse techniques. Per donor, leukapheresis produced somewhere between about 0.8 and 9 billion PBMCs. The paper's findings and limits, for the study overall: Sampling was limited to blood, and TCR repertoires in tissue likely differ from TCR repertoires in blood. When a handful of donors were compared, the shared fraction of clonotypes was about 5% for naive CD4, around 4% for naive CD8, 2% to 2.5% for memory CD4, and 0.4% for memory CD8. Pairwise subsampling led to the expectation that sequencing depth would affect the degree of clonotype sharing among donors. Naive subsets generally had larger estimated clonotype richness than memory subsets did. Compared with non-shared clonotypes, clonotypes shared by all four sorted-subset donors had higher generation probabilities. Because the study included a small number of donors, the genetic and exposure-history diversity represented was limited. Even with the large sequencing depth, rarefaction of the sorted-subset datasets indicated that sequencing was incomplete.

Healthy HIV-negative adults with no recently reported acute infections or vaccinations were included as donors. Every donor was a Caucasian adult residing in Nashville, Tennessee, USA. CD4+ T cells were enriched through magnetic negative selection, after which naive cells were positively selected on CD45RA and the remaining negative fraction served as the memory subset. Blood was obtained by leukapheresis, after which PBMCs were separated by Ficoll-Histopaque density gradient centrifugation and cryopreserved in liquid nitrogen vapor phase. Analytical flow cytometry was used to check the purity and quantity of each magnetically sorted T cell population. Genomic DNA was isolated from every sorted fraction and measured by UV absorbance on a Nanodrop 2000c. Comments on this clone: Which antigen it targets is not known. Qualities for individual bases were not recorded, and no much larger clone is one base off.

Spanning cysteine to phenylalanine, the CDR3 consists of 19 amino acids. Just CDR3 DNA is preserved here, 57 bases in frame from base 1. Germline trimming: 4 bases from V, 4 bases from J; junction bases outside gene matches: 17. Reading the germline V gene gives CDR1 ENHRY and CDR2 SYGVKD. Using the deep immunoSEQ assay, TCR CDR3 regions were amplified from genomic DNA by multiplex PCR. Extracted genomic DNA from each cell subset was spread evenly across all wells of several immunoSEQ 96-well plates, with each plate serving as a replicate. For sorted subsets, 150 to 250 ng of genomic DNA, equivalent to 30,000 or so T cell genomes, went into each replicate PCR. Purified libraries were quantified with a Qubit 3.0 fluorometer, sized on a Bioanalyzer 2100, and re-quantified with the KAPA Library Quantification kit. Each immunoSEQ 96-well plate was sequenced on its own single-read 150-cycle Illumina NextSeq 550 flow cell. Turning to the authors' computational methods: Because the immunoSEQ output included only junctional sequences and no quality scores, the filtering could not be the same as the filtering used for full-length reads. Sequences were annotated with PyIR, a Python wrapper for IgBLAST v1.9, and V/J genes and CDR3 were assigned using IMGT germline references. Reads were filtered out if the reads had weak V/J assignments (E-value above 1e-6), no CDR3, stop codons, out-of-frame junctions, or ambiguous translated residues. A V3J clonotype was defined by an identical inferred V gene, J gene, and CDR3 amino acid sequence. The percentage overlap between two repertoires was calculated by dividing the number of shared unique clonotypes by the size of the smaller repertoire. Repertoire richness was assessed with RTK rarefaction, the Chao1 estimator, and Recon v2.1 estimates of unobserved clonotypes. For all TCRbeta clonotypes obtained by the gDNA method from a handful of donors, generation probabilities were computed with OLGA. The table was pulled from immuneACCESS by TCRdb, which kept in-frame rearrangements only. Such tables lose some clones; where checked, under half of the loss comes from unresolved V genes, and the rest has no known cause. V, J and clone size are those of that table, while D and trimming were read from the DNA. Present in this sample are roughly 2,300,000 clones, 80% to 95% of which were seen just once. The ten most abundant clones make up 0.37% of the sample.

The chain is assembled from TRBV10-3 and TRBJ2-3; TRBD1 aligns with 10 central bases. The clonotype comes from a man aged 18 to 35 in good health. Some clones in this sample may be carry-over from other donors' samples. The sample comprised naive CD4+ T cells from PBMCs. This specimen's cell subset or site label, per the study, means: CD45RA+ positively selected. CDR3 sequence: CAISAGTGDIRDYSDTQYF. The DNA sequence reads TGTGCCATCAGTGCCGGGACAGGGGACATCAGGGACTACTCAGATACGCAGTATTTT.